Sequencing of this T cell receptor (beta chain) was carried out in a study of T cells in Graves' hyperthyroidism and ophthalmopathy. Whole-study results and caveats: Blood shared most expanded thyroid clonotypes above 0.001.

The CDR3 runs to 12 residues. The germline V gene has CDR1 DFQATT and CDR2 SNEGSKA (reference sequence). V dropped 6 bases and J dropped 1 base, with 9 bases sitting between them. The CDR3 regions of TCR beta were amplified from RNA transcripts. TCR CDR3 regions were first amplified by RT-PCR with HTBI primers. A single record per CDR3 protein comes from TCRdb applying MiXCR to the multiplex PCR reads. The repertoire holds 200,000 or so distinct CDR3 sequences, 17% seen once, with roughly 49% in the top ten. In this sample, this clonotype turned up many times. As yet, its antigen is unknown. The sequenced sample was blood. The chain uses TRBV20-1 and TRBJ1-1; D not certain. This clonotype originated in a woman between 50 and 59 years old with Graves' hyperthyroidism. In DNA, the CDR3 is TGCAGTGCCCCTTCACAGAACACTGAAGCTTTCTTT. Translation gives CSAPSQNTEAFF.